This entry lists 19 T cell receptor beta chains sequenced from one sample in a study of shared clonotypes between healthy human individuals. Generated by immunoSEQ multiplex PCR, the TCRdb table keeps only in-frame clones and is missing some. Of 600,000 to 700,000 clones listed, roughly 72% are singletons. Sequenced input: memory CD4+ T cells sorted from blood. Sample subset: CD45RA-negative fraction. The receptors stem from a young woman in good health.

The rearrangement links TRBV29-1 to TRBJ1-1; D gene ambiguous. Germline values: CDR1 SQVTM, CDR2 ANQGSEA. This CDR3 has 12 residues. V gave up 7 bases and J gave up 2 bases, with 11 bases separating them. The CDR3 region is CSGSARNTEAFF. DNA of the CDR3: TGCAGCGGGTCTGCCAGAAACACTGAAGCTTTCTTT.

A single count supports this clone. The sample has other DNA sequences that encode this CDR3 too. CDR3 DNA: TGTGCCAGCAGCTTCGGACTAGCGGGAGGTACTGAGCAGTTCTTC. It encodes CASSFGLAGGTEQFF. V is TRBV7-2 and J is TRBJ2-1, with 14 bases fitting TRBD2. V gave up 3 bases and J gave up 9 bases; unmatched junction bases: 4. The CDR3 sequence is 15 residues long. CDR1 and CDR2 (germline): SGHTA, FQGNSA.

Comments on this clone: Given a much more abundant clone one base away, this may be a read error. V is TRBV6-6 and J is TRBJ1-1, with a tentative D call TRBD1 (5 bases). This CDR3 is built from 13 residues. Germline CDR1 is MNHNY and CDR2 is SVGAGI (reference sequence). V gave up 6 bases and J gave up 1 base, with 9 bases separating them. The CDR3 spells CASSPQGNTEAFF. Here the CDR3 DNA reads TGTGCCAGCAGCCCTCAGGGGAACACTGAAGCTTTCTTT.

This clone was counted at least ten times. V usage is TRBV30 and J usage is TRBJ2-3; 11 bases map to TRBD2. The junction had 5 bases not matched to a gene; V was cut back by 1 base and J by 5 bases. The CDR3 extends over 15 amino acids. In germline, CDR1 is GTSNPN, CDR2 SVGIG (reference sequence). CDR3 residues: CAWSALAGVRDTQYF. The CDR3 DNA is TGTGCCTGGAGTGCACTAGCGGGAGTTCGAGATACGCAGTATTTT.

The chain recombines TRBV5-6 with TRBJ2-7; D is uncertain. The CDR3 is 12 amino acids. Germline CDR1 is SGHDT and CDR2 is YYEEEE. V was pared by 3 bases and J by 6 bases, with 10 bases between. The CDR3: CASSSAGFEQYF. As DNA, the CDR3 is TGTGCCAGCAGCTCCGCTGGGTTCGAGCAGTACTTC.

The V call is TRBV19, the J call TRBJ2-4; D possibly corresponds to TRBD1 (5 bases). The CDR3 totals 14 residues. CDR1 and CDR2 from the germline V gene are LNHDA and SQIVND (reference sequence). With 1 base removed from V and 7 bases from J, the gap between germline ends came to 11 bases. The CDR3 is CASSIVQAGNIQYF. The DNA for the CDR3 is TGTGCCAGTAGTATAGTCCAGGCAGGGAACATTCAGTACTTC.

The gene calls are TRBV28 and TRBJ2-7; no reliable D call. This CDR3 is built from 13 residues. Germline assignment: CDR1 MDHEN and CDR2 SYDVKM. Deletions cut 3 bases from V and 2 bases from J, with 8 bases between. DNA of the CDR3: TGTGCCAGCAGTTTTCAGGACCCCTACGAGCAGTACTTC. Protein: CASSFQDPYEQYF.

The rearrangement uses TRBV19 and TRBJ2-1; weak D call: TRBD2 (5 bases). CDR3 length equals 14 residues. Germline V lookup: CDR1 LNHDA, CDR2 SQIVND (reference sequence). V was trimmed by 4 bases and J by 6 bases, leaving 13 bases between them. CDR3 loop: CASSTRDYGNEQFF. CDR3 coding DNA: TGTGCCAGTAGTACCCGCGACTATGGCAATGAGCAGTTCTTC. The whole variable domain, remainder taken from reference TRBV19 and TRBJ2-1, is DGGITQSPKYLFRKEGQNVTLSCEQNLNHDAMYWYRQDPGQGLRLIYYSQIVNDFQKGDIAEGYSVSREKKESFPLTVTSAQKNPTAFYLCASSTRDYGNEQFFGPGTRLTVL.

In this sample, this clone turned up a few times. This chain uses TRBV6-1 with TRBJ2-7; TRBD1 aligns across 7 bases. Germline V gives CDR1 MNHNS, CDR2 SASEGT. CDR3 size: 15 residues. Trimming at V came to 2 bases and at J to 4 bases, leaving 8 bases not matched to a gene. CDR3 nucleotide sequence: TGTGCCAGCAGTGAATCCCGACAGGGTCTGTACGAGCAGTACTTC. Protein product: CASSESRQGLYEQYF.

This clone has ten or more counts. The same CDR3 can be traced to other DNA sequences in this sample. V usage is TRBV11-3 and J usage is TRBJ2-1; the match to TRBD1 covers 11 bases. The ends lost 0 bases at V and 4 bases at J; junction bases unmatched: 5. The CDR3 consists of 17 residues. CDR1 is SGHNT, CDR2 YENEEA, per germline. CDR3 amino acids: CASSLDSGTGGYNEQFF. For the CDR3, the DNA is TGTGCCAGCAGCTTAGATTCAGGGACAGGGGGTTACAATGAGCAGTTCTTC.

The chain joins TRBV6-1 to TRBJ1-1; D is possibly TRBD1 (6 bases). The V end was cut by 4 bases, the J end by 8 bases, with 17 bases between. The germline gives CDR1 MNHNS, CDR2 SASEGT. The CDR3 has 14 residues. The CDR3 spells CASSACLRGTEAFF. The CDR3 nucleotides read TGTGCCAGCAGTGCCTGCCTCAGGGGCACGGAAGCTTTCTTT.

The rearrangement links TRBV2 to TRBJ2-7, with a possible D match to TRBD2 (6 bases). The CDR3 length is 14 residues. CDR1 SNHLY and CDR2 FYNNEI come from the germline V gene. Trimming took off 6 bases at V and 3 bases at J, with 15 bases between the two ends. The CDR3 spells CASRREGGIYEQYF. The CDR3 DNA reads as TGTGCCAGCAGGCGGGAAGGCGGGATCTACGAGCAGTACTTC.

CDR3 region: CASSLTPTSGNTIYF. The CDR3 nucleotides are TGTGCCAGCAGCTTAACCCCGACCTCTGGAAACACCATATATTTT. The rearrangement uses TRBV7-3 and TRBJ1-3; unclear D gene. V gave up 0 bases and J gave up 0 bases, with 6 bases separating them. This CDR3 has 15 residues. CDR1 is SGHTA, CDR2 FQGTGA, per germline.

The CDR3 spells CASNGGGYSYEQYF. As DNA, the CDR3 is TGTGCCAGTAACGGCGGCGGATACTCCTACGAGCAGTACTTC. The chain links TRBV19 to TRBJ2-7; D is unclear. This CDR3 is built from 14 residues. In germline, CDR1 is LNHDA, CDR2 SQIVND (reference sequence). V shed 7 bases and J shed 0 bases, with 13 bases lying between them.

The chain links TRBV5-8 to TRBJ1-5, with 7 nucleotides matching TRBD1. CDR1 is SGHTS and CDR2 is YDEGEE in the germline V gene. The CDR3 loop spans 17 amino acids. The junction had 6 bases not matched to a gene; V was cut back by 0 bases and J by 0 bases. Here the CDR3 reads CASSLVGQTDSNQPQHF. In DNA, the CDR3 is TGTGCCAGCAGCTTGGTGGGACAGACGGATAGCAATCAGCCCCAGCATTTT.

The chain links TRBV2 to TRBJ2-3, with D possibly matching TRBD1 (6 bases). CDR1 and CDR2 (germline): SNHLY, FYNNEI. The CDR3 sequence is 16 residues long. V was clipped by 5 bases and J by 3 bases, with 18 bases between them. In DNA, the CDR3 is TGTGCCAGCAGTCAAAGGGGGTGGGAGACGACAGATACGCAGTATTTT. Encoded protein: CASSQRGWETTDTQYF.

This clone has only a few counts. V and J are TRBV6-6 and TRBJ1-6, with 10 nucleotides matching TRBD1. V shed 4 bases and J 10 bases; nucleotides not matched to a gene: 4. Germline CDR1 and CDR2: MNHNY and SVGAGI (reference sequence). The CDR3 covers 14 residues. In DNA form, the CDR3 reads TGTGCCAGCAGTTCCGGGACAGGGGTCTCACCCCTCCACTTT. Its protein is CASSSGTGVSPLHF.

The rearrangement uses TRBV29-1 and TRBJ2-4; perhaps TRBD1 as D (5 bases). The CDR3 totals 12 residues. The germline V gene has CDR1 SQVTM and CDR2 ANQGSEA. With 7 bases removed from V and 6 bases from J, the gap between germline ends came to 13 bases. The CDR3 coding sequence is TGCAGCGCCCAGGGTGTGGGAAACATTCAGTACTTC. It codes for CSAQGVGNIQYF.

The table lists this clone with a few counts. The V and J genes are TRBV27 and TRBJ2-3; 13 positions match TRBD2. The length of the CDR3 is 19 residues. Germline V gene lookup returns CDR1 MNHEY and CDR2 SMNVEV (reference sequence). The trim removed 4 bases at V and 4 bases at J, leaving 14 bases unmatched. Written as DNA, the CDR3 is TGTGCCAGCAGTTCCCACGGACTAGCGGGAGTTACGGGGGCAGATACGCAGTATTTT. This codes for CASSSHGLAGVTGADTQYF.